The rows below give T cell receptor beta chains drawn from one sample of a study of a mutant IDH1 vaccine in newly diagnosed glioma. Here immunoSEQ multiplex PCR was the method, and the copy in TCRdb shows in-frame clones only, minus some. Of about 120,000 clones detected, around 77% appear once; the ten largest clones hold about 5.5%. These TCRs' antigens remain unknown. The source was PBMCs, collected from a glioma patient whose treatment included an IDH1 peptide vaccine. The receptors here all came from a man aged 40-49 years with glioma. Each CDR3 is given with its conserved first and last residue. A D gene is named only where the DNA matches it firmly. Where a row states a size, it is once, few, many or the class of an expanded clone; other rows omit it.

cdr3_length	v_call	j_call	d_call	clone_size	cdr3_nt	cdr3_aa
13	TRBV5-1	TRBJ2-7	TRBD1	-	TGCGCCAGCAGCTTCAACAGGGGTGGCGAGCAGTACTTC	CASSFNRGGEQYF
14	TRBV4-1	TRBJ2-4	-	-	TGCGCCAGCAGCCAAGAAGGTGCCTTAGGCATTCAGTACTTC	CASSQEGALGIQYF
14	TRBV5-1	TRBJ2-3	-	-	TGCGCCAGCAGCGCTCCGACAGGCACAGATACGCAGTATTTT	CASSAPTGTDTQYF
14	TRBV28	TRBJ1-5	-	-	TGTGCCAGCAGCCCCTCGGGCCGGAATCAGCCCCAGCATTTT	CASSPSGRNQPQHF
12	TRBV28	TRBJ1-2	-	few	TGTGCCAGCACCTCTTTCGAAGTAGGCTACACCTTC	CASTSFEVGYTF
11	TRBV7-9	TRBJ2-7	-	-	TGTGCCAGCACGGCGGATCTCGAGCAGTACTTC	CASTADLEQYF
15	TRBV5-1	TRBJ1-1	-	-	TGCGCCAGCAGCTTGGATACAGTCTCGACCACTGAAGCTTTCTTT	CASSLDTVSTTEAFF
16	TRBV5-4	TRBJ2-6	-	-	TGTGCCAGCAGCTTGGGGACTTTCTCTGGGGCCAACGTCCTGACTTTC	CASSLGTFSGANVLTF
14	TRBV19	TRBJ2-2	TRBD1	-	TGTGCCAGTAGTTCCCGGACAGGGAAAGGGGAGCTGTTTTTT	CASSSRTGKGELFF
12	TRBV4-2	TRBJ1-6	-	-	TGTGCCAGCAGCCAAGAACAAGAACTCCTCCACTTT	CASSQEQELLHF
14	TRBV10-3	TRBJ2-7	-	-	TGTGCCATCAGTGAGTCGGGGGGGCTGAACGAGCAGTACTTC	CAISESGGLNEQYF